The sequence of this TCR beta chain was determined in a study of regulatory T cells in long-lasting Graves disease. Study-wide points: Persistent disease showed a preference for TRBV28, TRBJ1-2 and TRBJ2-5. Persistent Graves' patients showed reduced TCR diversity versus newly diagnosed patients. Thyroid tissue went unstudied; only peripheral blood was examined. Accuracy may have been reduced by the small sample size.

Time point defined: persistent/refractory GD, antithyroid drugs over 5 years with positive TRAb. The TCR library was made from RNA that had been extracted from PBMCs in TRIzol. Worth noting for this clonotype: The antigen remains undetermined. A clone one base away is much larger, so this may be a read error.

The germline V and J ends were trimmed by 6 bases and 3 bases, with 15 bases remaining between them. The CDR3 is made up of 14 amino acids. Germline loops: CDR1 SNHLY, CDR2 FYNNEI. Investigators prepared the TCR beta libraries by applying iRepertoire HTBI primers and Arm-PCR of CDR3 regions. TCRdb reprocessed the multiplex PCR reads with MiXCR, giving one entry per CDR3 protein. The sample lists under 450,000 distinct CDR3 sequences; roughly 25% were seen once. Sequences were derived from peripheral blood mononuclear cells (PBMCs), sampled when the disease was refractory, from a patient treated with antithyroid drugs. The source is a woman aged 35 to 49 with Graves disease. The chain has TRBV2 and TRBJ2-7, with D maybe TRBD1 (5 bases). Written as DNA, the CDR3 is TGTGCCAGCAGCGCAGGGCTAGGGAACTACGAGCAGTACTTC. It specifies CASSAGLGNYEQYF. The full variable domain, rest sourced from reference TRBV2 and TRBJ2-7, is EPEVTQTPSHQVTQMGQEVILRCVPISNHLYFYWYRQILGQKVEFLVSFYNNEISEKSEIFDDQFSVERPDGSNFTLKIRSTKLEDSAMYFCASSAGLGNYEQYFGPGTRLTVT.